The 27 T cell receptor beta chains below were found in one sample sequenced in a study of T cell repertoires in cytomegalovirus infection. For these receptors, no antigen is known. TCRdb ran MiXCR on the reads and lists one entry per CDR3 protein. This sample has tens of thousands of distinct CDR3 sequences, with about 24% found just once. The material was CD8+ T cells from cultured PBMCs, obtained from culture after CMV antigen stimulation. The origin of the receptors is a human donor in good health (CMV status not recorded). Some clones in this sample may be carry-over from other donors' samples.

This clonotype was seen many times. The V call is TRBV11-2, the J call TRBJ2-2; no clear D gene. The ends were cut back, 5 bases at V and 1 base at J, with 14 bases in the middle. The V gene's germline CDR1 is SGHAT and CDR2 FQNNGV. This CDR3 region has 16 residues. The CDR3 DNA sequence: TGTGCCAGCAGCCCTTCAAGCGAAAAGAACACCGGGGAGCTGTTTTTT. This translates into CASSPSSEKNTGELFF.

The gene calls are TRBV5-6 and TRBJ2-1; 7 positions agree with TRBD1. The V segment lost 1 base and the J segment 7 bases; nucleotides outside the gene matches: 11. Germline V gene sequence: CDR1 SGHDT, CDR2 YYEEEE. The CDR3 totals 16 residues. CDR3 DNA: TGTGCCAGCAGCTTGAAACGGGGACAGCCCCGAAATGAGCAGTTCTTC. It yields the protein CASSLKRGQPRNEQFF. Full variable domain (rest looked up from reference TRBV5-6 and TRBJ2-1): DAGVTQSPTHLIKTRGQQVTLRCSPKSGHDTVSWYQQALGQGPQFIFQYYEEEERQRGNFPDRFSGHQFPNYSSELNVNALLLGDSALYLCASSLKRGQPRNEQFFGPGTRLTVL.

This clonotype was seen only a few times. This chain uses TRBV4-3 with TRBJ2-7; D is unresolved. From germline, CDR1 is LGHNA and CDR2 YSLEER. Between the trimmed V and J ends, which lost 0 bases and 6 bases, there was a span of 9 bases. The CDR3 extends over 13 amino acids. The CDR3, as DNA: TGCGCCAGCAGCCAAGACCGTGGGCGCGAGCAGTACTTC. This translates into CASSQDRGREQYF.

V is TRBV7-9 and J is TRBJ1-1; 9 bases align to TRBD1. The CDR3 is 15 residues long. V shed 5 bases, J shed 4 bases, and the junction held 8 bases outside the gene matches. The germline V gene has CDR1 SEHNR and CDR2 FQNEAQ (reference sequence). The CDR3 coding sequence is TGTGCCAGCAGCGCCGGACAGGGGTCGAGCACTGAAGCTTTCTTT. This translates into CASSAGQGSSTEAFF.

V gene TRBV6-1 combines with J gene TRBJ2-3; the match to TRBD2 covers 14 bases. Germline loops: CDR1 MNHNS, CDR2 SASEGT. This CDR3 contains 19 residues. J gave up 4 bases and V 5 bases, and 14 bases lay outside the gene matches. DNA of the CDR3: TGTGCCAGCAGTACAGGCCCGGGACTAGCGGGAGTTCAGGCAGATACGCAGTATTTT. It encodes CASSTGPGLAGVQADTQYF.

This clonotype was counted at least ten times. The chain is built from TRBV5-4 and TRBJ2-5; unclear D gene. The V end was cut by 6 bases, the J end by 5 bases, with 14 bases between. The CDR3 is made up of 13 amino acids. CDR1 SGHNT and CDR2 YYREEE come from the germline V gene (reference sequence). CDR3 DNA sequence: TGTGCCAGCACCCAAGGATTGGAGGAGACCCAGTACTTC. This encodes CASTQGLEETQYF.

This clonotype has at least ten counts. The V and J genes are TRBV5-4 and TRBJ2-2, with D hard to call. The CDR3 has 12 residues. Germline V gene data show CDR1 as SGHNT and CDR2 as YYREEE (reference sequence). V gave up 0 bases and J gave up 4 bases, with 1 base separating them. CDR3 residues: CASSLATGELFF. The DNA for the CDR3 is TGTGCCAGCAGCTTGGCCACCGGGGAGCTGTTTTTT.

This chain's CDR3 is CASSELPGPKGPNEQFF. CDR3 DNA: TGCGCCAGCAGTGAGTTACCGGGCCCTAAGGGCCCCAATGAGCAGTTCTTC. The rearrangement joins TRBV10-2 to TRBJ2-1; D not resolved. V was trimmed by 1 base and J by 6 bases, leaving 19 bases between them. Germline V gene lookup returns CDR1 WSHSY and CDR2 SAAADI. The CDR3 length is 17 residues.

This clonotype was counted between two and nine times. The chain uses TRBV7-9 and TRBJ1-1; D uncertain. The germline gives CDR1 SEHNR, CDR2 FQNEAQ (reference sequence). The CDR3 length is 12 residues. With 1 base removed from V and 5 bases from J, the gap between germline ends came to 5 bases. DNA of the CDR3: TGTGCCAGCAGCTTAGGACGAACTGAAGCTTTCTTT. Translation gives CASSLGRTEAFF.

This clonotype was found many times. The chain recombines TRBV4-3 with TRBJ2-5; 13 bases map to TRBD2. CDR1 and CDR2 (germline): LGHNA, YSLEER. This CDR3 comprises 19 residues. V was clipped by 0 bases and J by 2 bases; unmatched bases: 9. The CDR3 nucleotides read TGCGCCAGCAGCCAAGATATTAGGGGGACTAGCGGGAAGCAAGAGACCCAGTACTTC. Its translation is CASSQDIRGTSGKQETQYF.

At least ten counts were recorded for this clonotype. The CDR3 here is CASSLVAGGDYGYTF. In DNA form, the CDR3 reads TGTGCCAGCAGCTTAGTGGCAGGGGGGGACTATGGCTACACCTTC. The chain employs TRBV7-8 and TRBJ1-2; 7 bases match TRBD1. This CDR3 contains 15 residues. Germline V gene lookup returns CDR1 SGHVS and CDR2 FQNEAQ. V was clipped by 1 base and J by 3 bases; unmatched bases: 5.

This clonotype was recorded many times. The chain joins TRBV4-1 to TRBJ2-7; D not resolved. CDR1 is MGHRA, CDR2 YSYEKL, per germline. CDR3 length: 13 amino acids. With 1 base removed from V and 2 bases from J, the gap between germline ends came to 6 bases. The CDR3 DNA reads TGCGCCAGCAGCCAAGGGGAAGCCTACGAGCAGTACTTC. Amino acid sequence: CASSQGEAYEQYF.

This clonotype was counted between two and nine times. J is TRBJ2-3 and V is TRBV20-1; 8 bases map to TRBD2. This CDR3 has 14 amino acids. Germline V gene data show CDR1 as DFQATT and CDR2 as SNEGSKA (reference sequence). Trimming took 3 bases from V and 1 from J; bases not matched to a gene: 3. The CDR3 DNA sequence: TGCAGTGCTAGCCCGGGGGGGGGCACAGATACGCAGTATTTT. The encoded protein is CSASPGGGTDTQYF.

There are a few counts of this clonotype. The rearrangement links TRBV11-2 to TRBJ2-1, with D tentatively TRBD2 (5 bases). There are 9 residues in the CDR3. Between the trimmed V and J ends, which lost 11 bases and 9 bases, there was a span of 8 bases. CDR1 SGHAT and CDR2 FQNNGV come from the germline V gene. The CDR3 nucleotides read TGTGCCTGGGGAGCTGAGCAGTTCTTC. It encodes CAWGAEQFF.

This clonotype was found a few times. This rearrangement joins TRBV19 to TRBJ1-1; TRBD1 matches at 7 bases. The CDR3 is 14 residues long. After removal of 5 bases from V and 1 base from J, the junction contained 4 bases not matched to a gene. Looked up from germline, CDR1 is LNHDA and CDR2 is SQIVND (reference sequence). In DNA, the CDR3 is TGTGCCAGTAGTCAGGGACAGCCGAACACTGAAGCTTTCTTT. Translation gives CASSQGQPNTEAFF.

The J gene is TRBJ1-5, the V gene TRBV4-3, with D hard to call. The V gene lost 2 bases and the J gene lost 0 bases, with 8 bases spanning the gap. This CDR3 contains 15 residues. Germline V gene data show CDR1 as LGHNA and CDR2 as YSLEER. CDR3: CASSQWVGSNQPQHF. In DNA, the CDR3 is TGCGCCAGCAGCCAATGGGTCGGTAGCAATCAGCCCCAGCATTTT.

Many counts were recorded for this clonotype. J is TRBJ2-1 and V is TRBV12-3 or TRBV12-4; 7 bases agree with TRBD2. V gave up 5 bases and J gave up 10 bases; unmatched junction bases: 2. The CDR3 has 11 residues. The chain's CDR3 is CASSPGGEQFF. Here the CDR3 DNA reads TGTGCCAGCAGTCCCGGGGGGGAGCAGTTCTTC.

The chain carries TRBV12-3 or TRBV12-4 and TRBJ2-6; 10 nucleotides match TRBD2. The V gene end was trimmed by 1 base and the J gene end by 4 bases; junction bases not matched to a gene: 4. This CDR3 is 17 amino acids long. The CDR3 coding sequence is TGTGCCAGCAGTTTAGGGCTAGCGGGAGCAGGGGCCAACGTCCTGACTTTC. Translation: CASSLGLAGAGANVLTF.

This clonotype showed up just a few times. The CDR3 bases are TGTGCCAGCAGCTTATCCTCGGACAGTGTCACCGGGGAGCTGTTTTTT. Protein sequence: CASSLSSDSVTGELFF. The chain recombines TRBV7-6 with TRBJ2-2; weak D call: TRBD1 (6 bases). The CDR3 consists of 16 residues. Trimming left V 2 bases short and J 4 bases short, with 14 bases between. Germline CDR1 reads SGHVS; CDR2 reads FNYEAQ.

V and J are TRBV5-1 and TRBJ2-5; 9 bases map to TRBD2. J was trimmed by 0 bases and V by 2 bases; bases with no gene match: 2. This CDR3 is built from 15 residues. Germline V CDR1 and CDR2: SGHRS, YFSETQ. The CDR3 DNA sequence: TGCGCCAGCAGCTTAGGACTAGCGTACCAAGAGACCCAGTACTTC. This codes for CASSLGLAYQETQYF. The full variable domain, completed using reference TRBV5-1 and TRBJ2-5, is KAGVTQTPRYLIKTRGQQVTLSCSPISGHRSVSWYQQTPGQGLQFLFEYFSETQRNKGNFPGRFSGRQFSNSRSEMNVSTLELGDSALYLCASSLGLAYQETQYFGPGTRLLVL.

About this clonotype itself: One end of the junction is discordant with germline, which a read error may explain. The chain carries TRBV24-1 and TRBJ2-3; D unclear. This CDR3 contains 13 residues. Germline loops: CDR1 KGHDR, CDR2 SFDVKD. In DNA form, the CDR3 reads TGTGTCACCTCGACTGATAGCACAGATACGCAGTATTTT. It codes for CVTSTDSTDTQYF.

V and J are TRBV7-6 and TRBJ2-2; D possibly corresponds to TRBD2 (6 bases). Trimming took off 2 bases at V and 0 bases at J, with 7 bases between the two ends. CDR1 is SGHVS, CDR2 FNYEAQ, per germline. CDR3 size: 15 residues. The CDR3 DNA sequence: TGTGCCAGCAGCTTAATAGCGGCGAACACCGGGGAGCTGTTTTTT. It translates to CASSLIAANTGELFF.

The V gene is TRBV30, the J gene TRBJ1-5, with no clear D. V lost 3 bases, J lost 0 bases, and 12 bases lay in between. The germline CDR1 and CDR2 sequences are GTSNPN and SVGIG (reference sequence). The CDR3 is 15 amino acids. The CDR3 here is CAWSPGSSSNQPQHF. The CDR3 region has the DNA TGTGCCTGGAGCCCGGGGAGTTCTAGCAATCAGCCCCAGCATTTT.

The chain links TRBV7-1 to TRBJ1-1, with a weak D call TRBD1 (6 bases). TRBV7-1 is an open reading frame whose function is uncertain. Trimming pared 11 bases from V and 1 base from J, leaving 8 bases between. CDR3 length: 11 amino acids. The CDR3 DNA is TGTGCCGTGGGGGCGAACACTGAAGCTTTCTTT. Its protein is CAVGANTEAFF.

The chain employs TRBV24-1 and TRBJ1-2; D unclear. V gave up 3 bases and J gave up 7 bases, with 20 bases separating them. CDR3 length: 16 residues. Germline-derived CDR1 and CDR2 are KGHDR and SFDVKD. Here the CDR3 DNA reads TGTGCCACCAGTGATCCGCAGGTGTCGACGAAAGGTGGCTACACCTTC. Translation gives CATSDPQVSTKGGYTF.

Only a few counts were recorded for this clonotype. The chain employs TRBV5-6 and TRBJ2-5; the match to TRBD1 covers 9 bases. J lost 6 bases, V lost 4 bases, and 7 bases had no gene match. This CDR3 spans 14 amino acids. The germline V gene encodes CDR1 SGHDT and CDR2 YYEEEE. Here the CDR3 DNA reads TGTGCCAGCAGCACCGGGACAGGGAAAAAGACCCAGTACTTC. Protein: CASSTGTGKKTQYF.

This clonotype showed up just a few times. The junction departs from the called germline gene at one end, perhaps through a read error. The chain uses TRBV7-7 and TRBJ2-7; TRBD1 matches at 9 bases. Germline lookup yields CDR1 SSHAT and CDR2 FNYEAQ (reference sequence). This CDR3 has 14 amino acids. CDR3 bases: TGTGCTAGCAGCCCGGGGGCGACAGGGGGAGAGCAGTACTTC. Encoded protein: CASSPGATGGEQYF.